This T cell receptor (beta chain) derives from a study of cytomegalovirus exposure and HLA in healthy donors. Points from the study as a whole: Reportedly, HLA-A and HLA-B alleles of most subjects were accurately predicted from TCR beta. Most observed TCR sequences were rare, whereas some public TCRs were detected in many donors. Later on, a genetic analysis was performed. It linked a missense variant in DCLRE1C with V- and J-gene trimming of TCR beta.

A remark on this clone: The antigen is unknown.

Looked up from germline, CDR1 is SGHNT and CDR2 is YYREEE (reference sequence). The V and J ends lost 4 bases and 5 bases, in that order; junction bases with no gene match: 11. The CDR3 spans 16 residues. The PCR was carried out with 60 Vbeta primers and 13 Jbeta primers. Measured with immunoSEQ multiplex PCR; TCRdb has only the in-frame clones, and not every one. The sample includes about 130,000 clones, about four fifths seen only once; the top ten take about 4.4%. V and J are TRBV5-4 and TRBJ2-3; the match to TRBD2 covers 9 bases. The source material was PBMCs. The sequence derives from a man aged 25-45 years in good health. The CDR3 here is CASSSALLAGIDTQYF. The CDR3 bases are TGTGCCAGCAGCAGCGCGCTCCTAGCGGGAATAGATACGCAGTATTTT.